The 15 T cell receptor beta chains below come from one sample, sequenced in a study of cytomegalovirus exposure and HLA in healthy donors. The primer mix had 60 Vbeta and 13 Jbeta primers. Repertoires were generated with immunoSEQ multiplex PCR, while TCRdb's copy carries only in-frame clones and drops some. The profile shows about 120,000 clones, approximately 80% of them singletons. Specimen: PBMCs. The source is a human donor in good health.

CDR3 sequence (DNA): TGTGCCAGCAGGGGGGGACCGAACACTGAAGCTTTCTTT. This codes for CASRGGPNTEAFF. The chain is built from TRBV2 and TRBJ1-1; weak D call: TRBD1 (5 bases). The germline V gene has CDR1 SNHLY and CDR2 FYNNEI. V was cut by 6 bases and J by 1 base, with 9 bases left in between. The CDR3 has 13 amino acids.

The chain combines TRBV2 with TRBJ2-2; the match to TRBD2 covers 7 bases. The CDR3 sequence is 14 residues long. Per germline, CDR1 SNHLY and CDR2 FYNNEI. V was clipped by 8 bases and J by 4 bases; unmatched bases: 7. The CDR3 nucleotides are TGTGCCAGCGGGGGGGGGAGGGCCACCGGGGAGCTGTTTTTT. This translates into CASGGGRATGELFF.

The V and J genes are TRBV5-8 and TRBJ1-6, with TRBD1 matching 10 bases. The CDR3 is 17 residues long. Per the germline V gene, CDR1 is SGHTS and CDR2 is YDEGEE. Trimming at V came to 2 bases and at J to 10 bases, leaving 12 bases not matched to a gene. The CDR3 loop is CASSFRGTGANQSPLHF. The CDR3 DNA sequence: TGTGCCAGCAGCTTCCGCGGGACAGGGGCCAACCAATCACCCCTCCACTTT.

V usage is TRBV25-1 and J usage is TRBJ2-1; D not resolved. V lost 7 bases and J lost 0, with 7 bases in between. Germline V gene data show CDR1 as MGHDK and CDR2 as SYGVNS. The CDR3 has 13 amino acids. CDR3 sequence reads: CASKLSSYNEQFF. In DNA form, the CDR3 reads TGTGCCAGCAAACTGAGCTCCTACAATGAGCAGTTCTTC. Drawing the rest from reference TRBV25-1 and TRBJ2-1, the complete variable domain is EADIYQTPRYLVIGTGKKITLECSQTMGHDKMYWYQQDPGMELHLIHYSYGVNSTEKGDLSSESTVSRIRTEHFPLTLESARPSHTSQYLCASKLSSYNEQFFGPGTRLTVL.

The V and J genes are TRBV18 and TRBJ2-1, with TRBD1 as a possible D gene (6 bases). The CDR3 covers 15 residues. Germline CDR1 and CDR2: KGHSH and LQKENI. Trimming shortened V by 0 bases and J by 9 bases, and 15 bases separated the two germline ends. The CDR3 loop reads CASSPPDRPLGEQFF. DNA for the CDR3: TGTGCCAGCTCACCACCGGACAGACCCCTGGGTGAGCAGTTCTTC.

The chain is built from TRBV19 and TRBJ1-5, with D possibly being TRBD1 (6 bases). This CDR3 spans 13 amino acids. Trimming cost V 7 bases and J 4 bases, with 11 bases left between them. Germline CDR1 is LNHDA and CDR2 is SQIVND (reference sequence). The CDR3 region is CASNRVGNQPQHF. The CDR3 DNA follows: TGTGCCAGTAACAGGGTGGGGAATCAGCCCCAGCATTTT. The full variable domain, in which reference TRBV19 and TRBJ1-5 provide the parts outside the CDR3, is DGGITQSPKYLFRKEGQNVTLSCEQNLNHDAMYWYRQDPGQGLRLIYYSQIVNDFQKGDIAEGYSVSREKKESFPLTVTSAQKNPTAFYLCASNRVGNQPQHFGDGTRLSIL.

In its sample, this clone was seen a few times. This sequence joins TRBV27 and TRBJ2-6, with D perhaps TRBD2 (6 bases). In germline, CDR1 is MNHEY, CDR2 SMNVEV (reference sequence). V was clipped by 5 bases and J by 12 bases, with 11 bases between them. This CDR3 comprises 12 residues. The CDR3 loop reads CASSHGGFVLTF. CDR3 DNA: TGTGCCAGCAGTCATGGAGGGTTCGTCCTGACTTTC.

The chain has TRBV9 and TRBJ2-7, with 7 bases that match TRBD2. There are 14 residues in the CDR3. V lost 3 bases to trimming and J lost 2 bases; unmatched junction nucleotides: 5. Germline-derived CDR1 and CDR2 are SGDLS and YYNGEE. Written as DNA, the CDR3 is TGTGCCAGCAGCGGGGGGGGAGGGCCCTACGAGCAGTACTTC. Its protein is CASSGGGGPYEQYF.

The V gene is TRBV10-2, the J gene TRBJ1-3; D unresolved. The CDR3 has 13 residues. Germline values: CDR1 WSHSY, CDR2 SAAADI. V lost 4 bases and J lost 1, with 5 bases in between. The chain's CDR3 is CASSVGSGNTIYF. CDR3 DNA: TGCGCCAGCAGTGTCGGGTCTGGAAACACCATATATTTT.

The V call is TRBV7-2, the J call TRBJ2-2; 15 nucleotides line up with TRBD2. CDR1 is SGHTA, CDR2 FQGNSA, per germline. Losses at the gene ends were 1 base for V and 4 bases for J; bases not matched to a gene: 1. The CDR3 totals 17 residues. The CDR3: CASSLVGLAGGTGELFF. The CDR3, as DNA: TGTGCCAGCAGCTTAGTGGGACTAGCGGGAGGCACCGGGGAGCTGTTTTTT.

The chain is built from TRBV6-1 and TRBJ2-3; weak D call: TRBD2 (6 bases). The germline CDR1 and CDR2 sequences are MNHNS and SASEGT. V lost 1 base and J 2 bases, leaving 13 bases between the germline ends. The CDR3 loop spans 16 amino acids. In DNA form, the CDR3 reads TGTGCCAGCAGTGAAGGAACTAGCCGTTCCACAGATACGCAGTATTTT. Translation: CASSEGTSRSTDTQYF.

This clone was detected a few times. This sequence joins TRBV29-1 and TRBJ2-2; TRBD1 aligns across 8 bases. The CDR3 runs 13 residues. Germline V CDR1 and CDR2: SQVTM, ANQGSEA. V dropped 6 bases and J dropped 6; count of bases not matched to a gene: 6. The CDR3 region has the DNA TGCAGCGTAGGACAGGGATCAGCCGGGGAGCTGTTTTTT. It translates to CSVGQGSAGELFF.

This clone has a handful of counts. The rearrangement uses TRBV6-5 and TRBJ2-7; 8 nucleotides match TRBD1. Unmatched junction bases numbered 7, after V lost 4 bases and J lost 2 bases. The CDR3 runs 15 residues. Germline V gives CDR1 MNHEY, CDR2 SVGAGI. The CDR3 nucleotides read TGTGCCAGCAGTTCTACTGGACAGGGCCCCTACGAGCAGTACTTC. Its protein product is CASSSTGQGPYEQYF.

This clone turned up a few times. The chain uses TRBV6-1 and TRBJ1-4; D unresolved. The CDR3 is 11 residues long. V dropped 4 bases and J dropped 8 bases, with 5 bases sitting between them. Germline loops: CDR1 MNHNS, CDR2 SASEGT. The CDR3 loop reads CASSVFEKLFF. CDR3 DNA sequence: TGTGCCAGCAGTGTATTCGAAAAACTGTTTTTT.

This clone has only a few counts. The rearrangement links TRBV6-5 to TRBJ1-1; the D is unclear. V lost 6 bases and J 4 bases, leaving 15 bases between the germline ends. This CDR3 is built from 14 residues. Per the germline V gene, CDR1 is MNHEY and CDR2 is SVGAGI. In DNA, the CDR3 is TGTGCCAGCAGCCTCGATACAGAGGGCACTGAAGCTTTCTTT. Translated, it gives CASSLDTEGTEAFF.